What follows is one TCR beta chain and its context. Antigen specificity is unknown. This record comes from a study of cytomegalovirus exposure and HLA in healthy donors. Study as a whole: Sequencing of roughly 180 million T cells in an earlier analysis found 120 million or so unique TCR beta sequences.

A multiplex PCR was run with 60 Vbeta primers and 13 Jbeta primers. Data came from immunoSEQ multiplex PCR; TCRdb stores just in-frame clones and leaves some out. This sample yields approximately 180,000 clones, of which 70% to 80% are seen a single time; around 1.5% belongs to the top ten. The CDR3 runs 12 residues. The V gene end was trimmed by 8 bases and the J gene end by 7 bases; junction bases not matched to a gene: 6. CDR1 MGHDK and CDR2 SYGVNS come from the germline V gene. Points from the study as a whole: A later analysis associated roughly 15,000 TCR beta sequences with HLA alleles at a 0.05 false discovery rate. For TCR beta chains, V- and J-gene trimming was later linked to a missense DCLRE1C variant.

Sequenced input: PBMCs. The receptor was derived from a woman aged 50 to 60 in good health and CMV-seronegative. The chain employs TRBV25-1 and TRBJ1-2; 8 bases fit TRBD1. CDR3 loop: CASYRTGIGYTF. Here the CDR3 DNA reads TGTGCCAGCTACAGGACAGGGATTGGCTACACCTTC.